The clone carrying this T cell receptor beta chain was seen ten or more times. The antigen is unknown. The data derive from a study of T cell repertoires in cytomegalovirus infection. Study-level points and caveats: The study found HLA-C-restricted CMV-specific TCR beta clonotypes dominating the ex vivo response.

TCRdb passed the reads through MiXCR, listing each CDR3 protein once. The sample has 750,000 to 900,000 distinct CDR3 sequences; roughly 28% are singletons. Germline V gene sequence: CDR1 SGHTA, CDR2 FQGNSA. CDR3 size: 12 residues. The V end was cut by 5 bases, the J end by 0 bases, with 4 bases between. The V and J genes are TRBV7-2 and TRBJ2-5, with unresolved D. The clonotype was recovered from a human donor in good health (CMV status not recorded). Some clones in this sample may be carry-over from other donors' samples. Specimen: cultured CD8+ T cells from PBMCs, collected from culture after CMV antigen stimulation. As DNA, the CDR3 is TGTGCCAGCAGCCGGGACCAAGAGACCCAGTACTTC. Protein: CASSRDQETQYF.